The text below deals with one TCR beta chain. Which antigen it targets is not known. Nothing much larger sits one base from this clone, and base qualities are not available. Libraries were made using 5' RACE. TCRdb records Illumina HiSeq 2500 as the sequencer. A second roughly 6 to 12 cycle PCR used a sample-barcoded 5' primer and a J-beta primer mix. Each TCR beta cDNA molecule received a unique molecular identifier from a template-switch 5' adaptor carrying 12 random nucleotides. Each sample yielded at least 2.5 million CDR3-containing paired-end reads. All of the RNA was converted into first-strand cDNA using the Mint cDNA synthesis kit, with a TRBC-specific oligonucleotide serving as the primer. After uracil-DNA glycosylase treatment, a first 18-cycle PCR used universal primers M1SS and BC2_uni_R on all cDNA. As for the authors' bioinformatics: For normalization, 1 million high-quality reads were randomly selected from each sample, with every read carrying a distinct molecular identifier. Instead of being binned into consensus sequences, reads that shared molecular identifiers were thrown out. MiTCR, with a Q25 quality threshold and the strictest error-elimination algorithm, was used for CDR3 identification, clonotype clustering and error correction. Lower-bound total TCR beta diversity was estimated with a nonparametric unseen species model using Euler transformation. Clones were called with MiXCR by TCRdb after fastp trimmed the public reads at Q25, and only in-frame beta chains were retained. Rows with one shared CDR3 protein collapse into an entry with the most common genes and DNA. TCRdb's processing, not the authors' own work, is the source of the V and J calls. The sample table holds around 970,000 distinct CDR3 sequences, of which roughly half were seen once. About a fifth of the sample lies in the top ten.

This sample stems from a study of blood T cells in healthy people across ages (dated by TCRdb to between 2014 and 2017). Turning to the overall study: In model experiments, template switching captured roughly one uniquely barcoded TCR beta cDNA molecule for every two T cells. Using deep sequencing normalized with unique cDNA molecular identifiers, the study measured how TCR beta repertoire diversity changes with age. Four age groups were formed from the donors: young (average about 15 years), middle-aged (around 37), aged (around 62) and long-lived (82). Donors of different ages were randomly distributed across sequencing lanes to avoid experimental bias. For two donors (one aged 18 to 30 and one aged 80 or older), the study analyzed two additional independent replicas of 1 million unique cDNA reads from the same blood draw.

Sequences SGHTA (CDR1) and FQGTGA (CDR2) are obtained from the germline V gene. Inclusive of the bounding cysteine and phenylalanine, the CDR3 is 15 residues long. Just CDR3 DNA is preserved here, 45 bases in frame from base 1. Relative to germline, V is missing 2 bases and J is missing 5 bases, with 2 bases of the junction outside any gene match. The investigation overall reported the following: Donor CMV infection status was unknown, potentially confounding age-related changes in expanded clonotypes. Conclusive comparison of naive and antigen-experienced compartments was prevented by the profiling of bulk unsorted PBMCs. Compared with the aged group, the long-lived group had more naive CD4+ T cells, fewer expanded clones and increased TCR diversity, a pattern suggesting age selection. Estimates of total diversity based on one million sequenced T cells were considered lower bounds and underestimates. Observed TCR beta diversity correlated strongly with the percentage of naive T cells measured by flow cytometry. As age increased, observed TCR beta diversity per million T cells dropped in a roughly linear way, and a significant reduction was already evident by age 40.

The approximately 40 donors, aged 6 to 90 years, were systemically healthy Caucasian individuals from Russia. Each donor gave around 9 milliliters of peripheral blood, collected into EDTA-treated Vacutainer tubes. Ficoll-Paque density-gradient centrifugation was used to isolate PBMCs, with at least 7 million obtained per sample. Trizol reagent was used to extract total RNA from PBMCs, with at least 6 micrograms per sample. For every donor, an aliquot of PBMCs went through flow cytometry to measure the percentages of naive CD45RAhigh/CD27high T cells. The material sequenced was blood. This chain joins TRBV7-3 to TRBJ2-1, and 11 bases in between align with TRBD2. This receptor was identified in a woman aged 55-70 years in good health. The CDR3 reads CASSLLAGGHNEQFF. The DNA reads as follows: TGTGCCAGCAGCTTACTAGCGGGAGGCCACAATGAGCAGTTCTTC.